This T cell receptor beta chain was retrieved from a study of T-cell reconstitution after alpha-beta-depleted transplantation in children. The length of the CDR3 is 14 residues. With 1 base removed from V and 2 bases from J, the gap between germline ends came to 9 bases. The germline CDR1 and CDR2 sequences are DFQATT and SNEGSKA (reference sequence). This clonotype was seen at least ten times. Using unique molecular identifiers, the investigators prepared the TCRbeta library. Via MiXCR, TCRdb re-called the PCR reads, giving one row per CDR3 protein. The table includes about 460,000 distinct CDR3 sequences, roughly an eighth detected once.

The rearrangement joins TRBV20-1 to TRBJ2-1, with a weak D call TRBD2 (5 bases). Sequences were derived from PBMCs, mostly from graft donor cells, sampled 180 days after TCRalphabeta/CD19-depleted stem cell transplant. This sequence originates from a female patient between 2 and 15 years old who had a stem cell transplant for aplastic anemia, so the T cells may come from the graft donor. The CDR3 coding sequence is TGCAGTGCTAGAGTGGGGAGCACCTACAATGAGCAGTTCTTC. It yields the protein CSARVGSTYNEQFF.